Below are 4 T cell receptor beta chains sequenced from a single sample in a study of T cell responses to AZD1222 COVID-19 vaccine. Repertoires were generated with immunoSEQ multiplex PCR, while TCRdb's copy carries only in-frame clones and drops some. The table lists 150,000 to 160,000 clones, 75% to 90% of them singletons, with over 6% in the top ten. Source: peripheral blood, taken after recovery from COVID-19. The source is an adult who had recovered from COVID-19.

The chain couples TRBV28 to TRBJ2-2, with 10 bases lining up with TRBD2. The CDR3 is 15 amino acids. CDR1 MDHEN and CDR2 SYDVKM come from the germline V gene. J gave up 9 bases and V 2 bases, and 6 bases lay outside the gene matches. DNA of the CDR3: TGTGCCAGCAGTTTAGGGCTAGCGGGAGTCCGGGAGCTGTTTTTT. Its protein product is CASSLGLAGVRELFF.

This clone was detected once. The chain links TRBV10-2 to TRBJ2-2, with a possible D match to TRBD2 (6 bases). The CDR3 covers 15 residues. Germline V CDR1 and CDR2: WSHSY, SAAADI. Trimming removed 6 bases from V and 5 bases from J, with 16 bases in between. CDR3 nucleotide sequence: TGCGCCAGCAGGGAGAGGGGAGGTGGTACCGGGGAGCTGTTTTTT. Amino acid sequence: CASRERGGGTGELFF.

This clone occurred once. CDR3 in DNA: TGTGCCAGCAGTGTTAGGACAGGGGTAAGTCAGCCCCAGCATTTT. It translates to CASSVRTGVSQPQHF. The chain employs TRBV2 and TRBJ1-5, with TRBD1 matching over 9 bases. V was clipped by 4 bases and J by 6 bases; unmatched bases: 7. This CDR3 comprises 15 residues. Germline loops: CDR1 SNHLY, CDR2 FYNNEI.

This chain connects TRBV28 to TRBJ1-5; 10 positions match TRBD1. The germline CDR1 and CDR2 sequences are MDHEN and SYDVKM. Trimming took 2 bases from V and 7 from J; bases not matched to a gene: 8. The CDR3 is 16 residues long. The CDR3 spells CASSLATGTGVQPQHF. The CDR3 region has the DNA TGTGCCAGCAGTTTAGCGACCGGGACAGGGGTGCAGCCCCAGCATTTT. Full variable domain (missing parts from reference TRBV28 and TRBJ1-5): DVKVTQSSRYLVKRTGEKVFLECVQDMDHENMFWYRQDPGLGLRLIYFSYDVKMKEKGDIPEGYSVSREKKERFSLILESASTNQTSMYLCASSLATGTGVQPQHFGDGTRLSIL.